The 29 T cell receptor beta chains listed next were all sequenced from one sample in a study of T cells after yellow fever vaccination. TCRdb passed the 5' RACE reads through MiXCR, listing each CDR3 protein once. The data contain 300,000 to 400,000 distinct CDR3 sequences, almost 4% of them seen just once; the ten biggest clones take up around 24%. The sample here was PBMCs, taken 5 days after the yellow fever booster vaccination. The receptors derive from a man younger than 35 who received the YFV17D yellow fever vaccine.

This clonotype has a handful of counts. The CDR3 is CASSQHRPTDTQYF. The DNA of the CDR3 is TGCGCCAGCAGTCAGCACAGGCCCACAGATACGCAGTATTTT. The V gene is TRBV5-1, the J gene TRBJ2-3; possible D gene TRBD1, 5 bases. CDR1 SGHRS and CDR2 YFSETQ come from the germline V gene. The CDR3 runs to 14 residues. Trimming removed 5 bases from V and 2 bases from J, with 12 bases in between.

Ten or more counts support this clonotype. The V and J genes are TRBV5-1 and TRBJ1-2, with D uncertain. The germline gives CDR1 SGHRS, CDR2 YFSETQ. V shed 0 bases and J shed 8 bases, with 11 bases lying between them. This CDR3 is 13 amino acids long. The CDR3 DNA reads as TGCGCCAGCAGCTTGGGATGGGGTGCAGGCTACACCTTC. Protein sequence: CASSLGWGAGYTF.

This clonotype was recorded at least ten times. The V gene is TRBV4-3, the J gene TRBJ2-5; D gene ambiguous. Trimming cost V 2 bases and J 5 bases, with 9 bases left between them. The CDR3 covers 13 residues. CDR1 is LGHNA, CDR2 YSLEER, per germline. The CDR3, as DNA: TGCGCCAGCAGCCAACGTCTCCGGGAGACCCAGTACTTC. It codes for CASSQRLRETQYF.

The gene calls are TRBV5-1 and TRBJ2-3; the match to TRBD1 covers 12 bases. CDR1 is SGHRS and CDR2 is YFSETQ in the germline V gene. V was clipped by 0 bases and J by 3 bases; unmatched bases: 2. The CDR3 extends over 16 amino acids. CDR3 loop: CASSLGGQGATDTQYF. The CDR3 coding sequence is TGCGCCAGCAGCTTGGGGGGACAGGGGGCAACAGATACGCAGTATTTT.

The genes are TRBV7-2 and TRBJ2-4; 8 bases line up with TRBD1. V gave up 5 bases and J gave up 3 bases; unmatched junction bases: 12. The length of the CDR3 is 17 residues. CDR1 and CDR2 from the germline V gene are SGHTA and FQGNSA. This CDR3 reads CASSQWDRPPYKNIQYF. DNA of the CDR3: TGTGCCAGCAGCCAGTGGGACAGGCCGCCTTACAAAAACATTCAGTACTTC.

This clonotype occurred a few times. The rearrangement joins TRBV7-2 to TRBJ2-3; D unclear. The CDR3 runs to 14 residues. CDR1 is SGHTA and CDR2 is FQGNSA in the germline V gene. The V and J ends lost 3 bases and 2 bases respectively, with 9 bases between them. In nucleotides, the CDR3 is TGTGCCAGCAGCTTCCGCGGATTCACAGATACGCAGTATTTT. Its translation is CASSFRGFTDTQYF.

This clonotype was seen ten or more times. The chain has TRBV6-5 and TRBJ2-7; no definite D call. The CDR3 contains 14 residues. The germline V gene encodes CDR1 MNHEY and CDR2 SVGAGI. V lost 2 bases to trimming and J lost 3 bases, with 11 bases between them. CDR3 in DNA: TGTGCCAGCAGTTACGGTTACGATTTCTACGAGCAGTACTTC. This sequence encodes CASSYGYDFYEQYF.

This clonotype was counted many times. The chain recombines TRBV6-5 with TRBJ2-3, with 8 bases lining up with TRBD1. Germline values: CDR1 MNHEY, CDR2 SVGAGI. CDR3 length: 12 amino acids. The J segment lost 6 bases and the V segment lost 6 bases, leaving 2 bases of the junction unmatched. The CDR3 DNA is TGTGCCAGCAGACGACAGGGGGATACGCAGTATTTT. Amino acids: CASRRQGDTQYF.

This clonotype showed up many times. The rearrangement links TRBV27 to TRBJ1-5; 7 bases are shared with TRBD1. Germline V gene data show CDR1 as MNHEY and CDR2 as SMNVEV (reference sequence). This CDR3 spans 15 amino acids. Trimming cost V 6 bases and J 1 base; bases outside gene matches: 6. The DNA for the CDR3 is TGTGCCAGCAGAAAGGGGGGACAGAGCAATCAGCCCCAGCATTTT. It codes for CASRKGGQSNQPQHF.

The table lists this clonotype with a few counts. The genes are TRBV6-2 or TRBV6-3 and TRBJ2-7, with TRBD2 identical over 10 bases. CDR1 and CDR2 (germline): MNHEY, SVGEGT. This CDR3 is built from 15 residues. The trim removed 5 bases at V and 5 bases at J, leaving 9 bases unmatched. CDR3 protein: CASSPERGGSDEQYV. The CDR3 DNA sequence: TGTGCCAGCAGTCCTGAGCGGGGGGGTTCGGACGAGCAGTACGTC.

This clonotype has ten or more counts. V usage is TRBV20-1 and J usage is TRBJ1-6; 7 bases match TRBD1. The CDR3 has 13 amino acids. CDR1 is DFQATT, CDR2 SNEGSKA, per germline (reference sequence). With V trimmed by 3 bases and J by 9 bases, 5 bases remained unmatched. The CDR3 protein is CSASDRAVSPLHF. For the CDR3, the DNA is TGCAGTGCTAGCGACAGGGCGGTTTCACCCCTCCACTTT.

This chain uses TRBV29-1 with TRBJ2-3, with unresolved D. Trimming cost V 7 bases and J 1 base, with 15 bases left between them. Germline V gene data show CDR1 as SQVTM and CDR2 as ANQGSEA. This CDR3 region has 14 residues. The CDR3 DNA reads TGCAGCGGGGCCCCTGGGGAACGCACAGATACGCAGTATTTT. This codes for CSGAPGERTDTQYF.

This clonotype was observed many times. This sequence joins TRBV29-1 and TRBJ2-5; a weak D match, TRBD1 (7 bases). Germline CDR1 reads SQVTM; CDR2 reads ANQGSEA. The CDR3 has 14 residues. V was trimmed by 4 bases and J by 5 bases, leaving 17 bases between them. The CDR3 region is CSVAWPQGRETQYF. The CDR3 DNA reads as TGCAGCGTTGCTTGGCCACAGGGGAGGGAGACCCAGTACTTC.

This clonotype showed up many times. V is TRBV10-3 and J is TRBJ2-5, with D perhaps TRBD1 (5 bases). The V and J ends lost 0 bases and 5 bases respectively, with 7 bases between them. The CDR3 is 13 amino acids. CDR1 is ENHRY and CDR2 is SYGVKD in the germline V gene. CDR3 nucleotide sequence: TGTGCCATCAGTGAGTCAGGGGTTGAGACCCAGTACTTC. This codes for CAISESGVETQYF.

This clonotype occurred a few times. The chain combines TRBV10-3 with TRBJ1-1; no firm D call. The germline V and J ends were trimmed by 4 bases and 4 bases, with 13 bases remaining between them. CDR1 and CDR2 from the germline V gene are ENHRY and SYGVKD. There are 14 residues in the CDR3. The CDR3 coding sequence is TGTGCCATCAGTGGGAAAGGTTATGTCACTGAAGCTTTCTTT. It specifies CAISGKGYVTEAFF.

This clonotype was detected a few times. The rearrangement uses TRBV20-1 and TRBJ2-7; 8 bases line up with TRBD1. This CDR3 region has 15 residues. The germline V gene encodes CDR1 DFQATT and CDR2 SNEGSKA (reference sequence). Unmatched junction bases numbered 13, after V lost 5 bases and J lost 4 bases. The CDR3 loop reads CSAEWGSGGAYEQYV. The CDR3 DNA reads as TGCAGTGCTGAATGGGGTTCAGGGGGCGCTTACGAGCAGTACGTC.

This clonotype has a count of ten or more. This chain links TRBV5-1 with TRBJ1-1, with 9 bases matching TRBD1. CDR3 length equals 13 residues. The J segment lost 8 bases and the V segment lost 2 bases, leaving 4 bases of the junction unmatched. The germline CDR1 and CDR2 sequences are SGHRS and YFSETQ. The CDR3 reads CASSLQGAGEAFF. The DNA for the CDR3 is TGCGCCAGCAGCTTACAGGGGGCAGGCGAAGCTTTCTTT. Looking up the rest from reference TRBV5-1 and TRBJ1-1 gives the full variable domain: KAGVTQTPRYLIKTRGQQVTLSCSPISGHRSVSWYQQTPGQGLQFLFEYFSETQRNKGNFPGRFSGRQFSNSRSEMNVSTLELGDSALYLCASSLQGAGEAFFGQGTRLTVV.

The CDR3 region has the DNA TGTGCCAGCAGTTACTCTTATAGGGACTACGAGCAGTACTTC. Protein product: CASSYSYRDYEQYF. The chain uses TRBV6-5 and TRBJ2-7; no definite D call. Trimming removed 0 bases from V and 3 bases from J, with 9 bases in between. CDR1 MNHEY and CDR2 SVGAGI come from the germline V gene. The length of the CDR3 is 14 residues.

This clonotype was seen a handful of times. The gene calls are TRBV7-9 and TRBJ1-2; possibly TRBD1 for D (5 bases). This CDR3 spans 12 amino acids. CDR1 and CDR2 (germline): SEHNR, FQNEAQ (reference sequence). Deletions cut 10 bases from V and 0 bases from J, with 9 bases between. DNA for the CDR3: TGTGCCACCAGGGAGACTAACTATGGCTACACCTTC. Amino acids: CATRETNYGYTF.

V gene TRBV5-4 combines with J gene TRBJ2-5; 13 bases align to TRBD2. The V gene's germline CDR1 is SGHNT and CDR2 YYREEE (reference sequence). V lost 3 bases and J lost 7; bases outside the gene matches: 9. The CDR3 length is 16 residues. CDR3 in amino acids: CASSSRTSGGHMTQYF. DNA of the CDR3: TGTGCCAGCAGCTCGCGGACTAGCGGGGGCCATATGACCCAGTACTTC.

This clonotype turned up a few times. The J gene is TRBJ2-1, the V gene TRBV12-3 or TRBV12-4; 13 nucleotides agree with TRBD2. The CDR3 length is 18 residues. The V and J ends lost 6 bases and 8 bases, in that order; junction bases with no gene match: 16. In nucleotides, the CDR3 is TGTGCCAGCAGACCACTAGCGGGGGGGCCTCCGGGTTTTGATGAGCAGTTCTTC. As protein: CASRPLAGGPPGFDEQFF.

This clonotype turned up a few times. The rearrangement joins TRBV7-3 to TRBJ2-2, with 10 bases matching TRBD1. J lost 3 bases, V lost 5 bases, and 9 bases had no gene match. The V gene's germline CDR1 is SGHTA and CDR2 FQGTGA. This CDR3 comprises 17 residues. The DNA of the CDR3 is TGTGCCAGCAGCCCGACAGGGGGCCGGTATTACACCGGGGAGCTGTTTTTT. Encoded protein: CASSPTGGRYYTGELFF.

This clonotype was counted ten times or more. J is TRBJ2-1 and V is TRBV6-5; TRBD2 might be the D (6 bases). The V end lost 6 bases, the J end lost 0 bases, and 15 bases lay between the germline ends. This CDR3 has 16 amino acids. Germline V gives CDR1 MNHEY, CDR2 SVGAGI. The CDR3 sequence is CASRSTGTASYNEQFF. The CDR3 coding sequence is TGTGCCAGCAGATCAACCGGGACTGCCTCCTACAATGAGCAGTTCTTC.

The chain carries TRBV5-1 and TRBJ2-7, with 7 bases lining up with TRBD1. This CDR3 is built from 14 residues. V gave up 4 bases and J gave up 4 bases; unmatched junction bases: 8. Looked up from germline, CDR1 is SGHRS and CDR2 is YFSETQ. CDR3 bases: TGCGCCAGCAGCCATGGACAGGACGAATACGAGCAGTACTTC. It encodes CASSHGQDEYEQYF.

CDR3 region: CASTLGSAAAEAFF. For the CDR3, the DNA is TGTGCCAGCACCCTAGGGTCGGCGGCCGCTGAAGCTTTCTTT. The chain uses TRBV12-3 or TRBV12-4 and TRBJ1-1; D is uncertain. Deletions cut 7 bases from V and 6 bases from J, with 18 bases between. The CDR3 covers 14 residues.

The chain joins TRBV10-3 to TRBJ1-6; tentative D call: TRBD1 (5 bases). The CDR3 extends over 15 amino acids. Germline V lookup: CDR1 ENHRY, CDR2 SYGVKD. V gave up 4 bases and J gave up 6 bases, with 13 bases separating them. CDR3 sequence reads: CAISVGTGGNSPLHF. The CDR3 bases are TGTGCCATCAGTGTTGGAACGGGGGGTAATTCACCCCTCCACTTT.

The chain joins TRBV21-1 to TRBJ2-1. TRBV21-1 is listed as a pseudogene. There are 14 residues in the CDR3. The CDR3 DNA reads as TGTGCCAGCAGCGAAGGGCCAGGCGTAAATGAGCAGTTCTTC. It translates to CASSEGPGVNEQFF.

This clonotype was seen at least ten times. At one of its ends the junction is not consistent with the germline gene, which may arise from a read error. CDR3 region: CASSQVGGTDTQYF. The CDR3 nucleotides are TGCGCCAGCAGCCAAGTAGGGGGCACAGATACGCAGTATTTT. The chain joins TRBV14 to TRBJ2-3; D possibly corresponds to TRBD1 (5 bases). The germline CDR1 and CDR2 sequences are SGHDN and FVKESK. This CDR3 is built from 14 residues.

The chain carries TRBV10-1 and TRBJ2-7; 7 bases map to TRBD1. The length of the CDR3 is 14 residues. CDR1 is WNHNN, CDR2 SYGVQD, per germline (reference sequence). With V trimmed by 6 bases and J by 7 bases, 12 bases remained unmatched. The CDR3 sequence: CASSPDRFLLEQYF. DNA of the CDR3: TGCGCCAGCAGCCCGGACAGGTTCCTGTTGGAGCAGTACTTC.